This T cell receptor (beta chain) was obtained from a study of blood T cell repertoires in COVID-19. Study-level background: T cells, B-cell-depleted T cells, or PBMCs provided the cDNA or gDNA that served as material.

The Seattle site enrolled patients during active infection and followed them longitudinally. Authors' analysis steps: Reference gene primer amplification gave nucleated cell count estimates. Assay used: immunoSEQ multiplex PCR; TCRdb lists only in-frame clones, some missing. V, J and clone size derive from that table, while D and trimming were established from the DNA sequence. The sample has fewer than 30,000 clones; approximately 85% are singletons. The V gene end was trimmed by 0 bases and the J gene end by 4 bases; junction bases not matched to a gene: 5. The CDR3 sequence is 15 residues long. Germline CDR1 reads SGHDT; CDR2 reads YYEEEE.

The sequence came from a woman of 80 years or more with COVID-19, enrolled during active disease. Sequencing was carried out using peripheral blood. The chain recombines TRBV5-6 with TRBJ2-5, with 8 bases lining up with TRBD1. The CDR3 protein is CASSLDSRGRETQYF. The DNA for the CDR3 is TGTGCCAGCAGCTTGGATTCCAGGGGGCGAGAGACCCAGTACTTC.